This T cell receptor (beta chain) was captured in a study of blood T cells in healthy people across ages. CDR3 length: 15 amino acids. In germline, CDR1 is SGHRS, CDR2 YFSETQ. Extraction of total RNA produced a minimum of 5 micrograms from each sample. Using a J-beta primer mix together with a sample-barcoded 5' primer, a second PCR was run for 7 to 11 cycles. One entry per CDR3 protein results from TCRdb running MiXCR on the 5' RACE reads. This table holds 750,000 to 1,000,000 distinct CDR3 sequences, approximately 32% found once. These same records also appear under a second study, on T cells of mothers and their children.

Sequencing was performed on blood. The chain recombines TRBV5-1 with TRBJ2-5, with D perhaps matching TRBD2 (7 bases). The end of the DNA aligns better with TRBJ2-7, so the J call may be wrong. The TCR was taken from a woman in her forties in good health. CDR3 sequence reads: CASSYGRGGLNEQYF. CDR3 coding DNA: TGCGCCAGCAGTTATGGAAGGGGGGGTCTTAACGAGCAGTACTTC.